These T cell receptor beta chains were read from a single sample in a study of blood T cell repertoires in COVID-19. Data came from immunoSEQ multiplex PCR; TCRdb stores just in-frame clones and leaves some out. The sample shows around 130,000 clones, approximately 79% of them seen only once. The sequencing input was PBMCs or T cells enriched from blood (not recorded which). These receptors originate from a middle-aged man with acute COVID-19. Both conserved end residues are part of each CDR3. The D gene is left open where the match is weak. Only some rows state a clone size, as once, few, many or a class for expanded clones.

clone_size,v_call,d_call,j_call,cdr3_aa,cdr3_nt
-,TRBV9,-,TRBJ2-7,CASSAGSSYEQYF,TGTGCCAGCAGCGCCGGGTCGTCCTACGAGCAGTACTTC
-,TRBV28,-,TRBJ1-4,CASSQGNEKLFF,TGTGCCAGCAGTCAGGGGAATGAAAAACTGTTTTTT
once,TRBV27,-,TRBJ2-2,CASSLIPLSAGELFF,TGTGCCAGCAGTTTAATCCCGCTCAGCGCCGGGGAGCTGTTTTTT
-,TRBV5-1,-,TRBJ1-2,CASSEGDYGYTF,TGCGCCAGCAGCGAGGGGGACTATGGCTACACCTTC
-,TRBV14,-,TRBJ1-1,CASSQAGSMGRGNVGNTEAFF,TGTGCCAGCAGCCAAGCGGGTAGCATGGGTAGGGGGAATGTGGGGAACACTGAAGCTTTCTTT
-,TRBV19,TRBD1,TRBJ1-1,CASSLTTEGARTEAFF,TGTGCCAGTAGCTTAACTACGGAGGGGGCGAGAACTGAAGCTTTCTTT
few,TRBV4-2,TRBD2,TRBJ2-2,CASSQPGLAGGPGELFF,TGTGCCAGCAGCCAACCGGGACTAGCGGGGGGTCCCGGGGAGCTGTTTTTT
-,TRBV5-1,TRBD1,TRBJ2-3,CASRYSRDRKTDTQYF,TGCGCCAGCAGATACAGTCGGGACAGAAAGACAGATACGCAGTATTTT
-,TRBV2,TRBD1,TRBJ1-5,CASRGQIQQPQHF,TGTGCCAGCAGGGGACAGATACAACAGCCCCAGCATTTT
-,TRBV7-9,-,TRBJ2-7,CASSLTQSSYEQYF,TGTGCCAGCAGCTTGACACAATCCTCCTACGAGCAGTACTTC
-,TRBV6-5,TRBD1,TRBJ2-2,CASSPGQLTGELFF,TGTGCCAGCAGCCCGGGACAGCTCACCGGGGAGCTGTTTTTT
-,TRBV6-5,-,TRBJ2-5,CASSTSYRGQETQYF,TGTGCCAGCAGCACTAGCTATAGGGGTCAAGAGACCCAGTACTTC
-,TRBV2,-,TRBJ1-1,CASSEGWWGQLNSTEAFF,TGTGCCAGCAGTGAAGGTTGGTGGGGACAACTCAATAGCACTGAAGCTTTCTTT
-,TRBV3-1/TRBV3-2,TRBD2,TRBJ2-7,CASSLLAGAYEQYF,TGTGCCAGCAGTCTACTAGCGGGAGCCTACGAGCAGTACTTC
-,TRBV3-1/TRBV3-2,-,TRBJ1-5,CASSQSVHSQPQHF,TGTGCCAGCAGCCAATCGGTCCATAGCCAGCCCCAGCATTTT
-,TRBV10-2,TRBD1,TRBJ1-5,CATLGTGLRGSNQPQHF,TGCGCCACCCTCGGGACAGGTCTTAGGGGTAGCAATCAGCCCCAGCATTTT
-,TRBV7-9,-,TRBJ1-6,CASRGDSARSPLHF,TGTGCCAGCAGAGGGGACTCGGCCCGTTCACCCCTCCACTTT
-,TRBV27,TRBD1,TRBJ2-7,CASSLSGRGRWEQYF,TGTGCCAGCAGTCTCTCGGGCAGGGGGCGGTGGGAGCAGTACTTC
-,TRBV3-1/TRBV3-2,-,TRBJ1-1,CASSNNFDPDTEAFF,TGTGCCAGCAGCAACAATTTCGATCCAGACACTGAAGCTTTCTTT
-,TRBV7-2,TRBD2,TRBJ2-3,CASRRTLAADTQYF,TGTGCCAGCAGGAGAACGCTAGCGGCAGATACGCAGTATTTT
-,TRBV5-1,-,TRBJ1-2,CASSLGQPNYGYTF,TGCGCCAGCAGCTTGGGACAGCCTAACTATGGCTACACCTTC
-,TRBV6-5,-,TRBJ1-3,CASKGENTIYF,TGTGCCAGCAAGGGAGAAAACACCATATATTTT
few,TRBV28,TRBD1,TRBJ1-2,CASLQGGNYGYTF,TGTGCCAGCTTACAGGGGGGGAACTATGGCTACACCTTC
-,TRBV4-1,-,TRBJ2-7,CASSQDRWSSAYEQYF,TGCGCCAGCAGCCAAGATAGATGGAGCTCGGCCTACGAGCAGTACTTC
-,TRBV2,-,TRBJ1-2,CASSLDRRGYTF,TGTGCCAGCAGTCTAGACAGACGTGGCTACACCTTC
-,TRBV2,-,TRBJ2-5,CASTALTSQETQYF,TGTGCCAGCACCGCCTTGACTAGCCAAGAGACCCAGTACTTC
-,TRBV2,-,TRBJ1-1,CASKLGGNTEAFF,TGTGCCAGCAAGCTGGGAGGTAACACTGAAGCTTTCTTT
-,TRBV2,-,TRBJ2-5,CASSDGGSGETQYF,TGTGCCAGCAGTGATGGAGGGAGTGGGGAGACCCAGTACTTC
-,TRBV18,TRBD1,TRBJ1-2,CASSRRDREDGYTF,TGTGCCAGCTCACGGAGAGACAGGGAGGATGGCTACACCTTC
-,TRBV5-6,TRBD1,TRBJ2-7,CASSFMDRANEQYF,TGTGCCAGCAGCTTTATGGACAGGGCTAACGAGCAGTACTTC
-,TRBV7-3,TRBD1,TRBJ1-2,CASSLTGGDGYTF,TGTGCCAGCAGTTTAACAGGGGGCGATGGCTACACCTTC
once,TRBV5-4,TRBD1,TRBJ1-2,CASSLGQGAMVAYGYTF,TGTGCCAGCAGCTTGGGCCAGGGGGCGATGGTTGCCTATGGCTACACCTTC
-,TRBV5-1,-,TRBJ1-2,CASSHGGAGAQSGYTF,TGCGCCAGCAGCCATGGGGGGGCGGGGGCGCAGAGTGGCTACACCTTC
-,TRBV5-6,-,TRBJ1-4,CASSSLNMAATNEKLFF,TGTGCCAGCAGTTCCCTTAACATGGCGGCCACTAATGAAAAACTGTTTTTT
-,TRBV19,-,TRBJ2-7,CASSSLRTTSNEQYF,TGTGCCAGTAGTTCCTTAAGGACAACCTCCAACGAGCAGTACTTC
-,TRBV3-1/TRBV3-2,-,TRBJ1-5,CASSQDTTGSQPQHF,TGTGCCAGCAGCCAAGATACTACGGGATCACAGCCCCAGCATTTT
-,TRBV28,-,TRBJ1-2,CASSLDTSYGYTF,TGTGCCAGCAGTTTGGACACCTCCTATGGCTACACCTTC
-,TRBV7-9,-,TRBJ1-5,CASRVGDQPQHF,TGTGCCAGCAGAGTAGGGGATCAGCCCCAGCATTTT
-,TRBV9,-,TRBJ1-1,CASSGQGPRDTEAFF,TGTGCCAGCAGCGGGCAGGGGCCCCGGGACACTGAAGCTTTCTTT
-,TRBV10-1,-,TRBJ2-1,CASSESPYNEQFF,TGCGCCAGCAGTGAGTCTCCGTACAATGAGCAGTTCTTC
-,TRBV7-8,TRBD2,TRBJ2-5,CASSLNGGAGQETQYF,TGTGCCAGCAGCTTAAACGGGGGGGCGGGGCAAGAGACCCAGTACTTC
-,TRBV29-1,-,TRBJ2-1,CSVTGSSYNEQFF,TGCAGCGTTACAGGGAGCTCCTACAATGAGCAGTTCTTC
-,TRBV3-1/TRBV3-2,-,TRBJ1-2,CASSQDKTVVGYTF,TGTGCCAGCAGCCAAGATAAGACAGTAGTTGGCTACACCTTC
-,TRBV18,TRBD2,TRBJ2-1,CASSAGTSGGADEQFF,TGTGCCAGCTCAGCCGGGACTAGCGGGGGGGCGGATGAGCAGTTCTTC
-,TRBV2,TRBD2,TRBJ2-3,CASSGLAGGEDTQYF,TGTGCCAGCAGCGGACTAGCGGGGGGCGAAGATACGCAGTATTTT
-,TRBV7-9,TRBD2,TRBJ2-1,CASSSSPGGYNEQFF,TGTGCCAGCAGCTCTTCCCCGGGGGGGTACAATGAGCAGTTCTTC
-,TRBV2,-,TRBJ2-7,CASSVEQGFSYEQYF,TGTGCCAGCAGTGTCGAACAGGGCTTCTCCTACGAGCAGTACTTC
-,TRBV7-9,TRBD2,TRBJ2-5,CASSLGGGPETQYF,TGTGCCAGCAGCCTGGGGGGGGGACCGGAGACCCAGTACTTC
-,TRBV30,TRBD1,TRBJ2-1,CAWSGRTGGVDEQFF,TGTGCCTGGAGTGGAAGGACAGGGGGCGTAGATGAGCAGTTCTTC